The T cell receptor (beta chain) under discussion was sequenced for a study of blood T cell repertoires in COVID-19. The overall study: From T cells, B-cell-depleted T cells, or PBMCs came the material, which was cDNA or gDNA.

Germline CDR1 and CDR2: MNHEY and SMNVEV (reference sequence). With V trimmed by 6 bases and J by 7 bases, 9 bases remained unmatched. CDR3 length equals 14 residues. Per the original methods: For nucleated cells, counts were estimated from reference gene primer amplification. Assay: immunoSEQ multiplex PCR; the TCRdb copy retains only in-frame clones and omits some. The V and J calls and clone size were taken over from that table, and D and trimming were inferred from the DNA. The sample comprises around 95,000 clones, approximately 84% of which are singletons, and 7% to 9.5% rests with the top ten.

V gene TRBV27 combines with J gene TRBJ2-1; 7 bases match TRBD1. The material sequenced was peripheral blood. This sequence was found in a man aged 30-40 years in a cohort sampled during active COVID-19. CDR3 protein: CASRLTGVGNEQFF. CDR3 nucleotide sequence: TGTGCCAGCAGATTAACAGGGGTAGGGAATGAGCAGTTCTTC.